The text below deals with one TCR beta chain. What this receptor recognizes is not known. No base quality values were provided; no much bigger clone lies one nucleotide off. The run used an Illumina NovaSeq 6000. TCRalpha and TCRbeta cDNA libraries were constructed by 5'RACE with constant-segment primers, with sample barcodes and unique molecular identifiers being introduced. RNA was extracted from every sample with Trizol reagent. Amplification of the libraries took two PCR steps, and the second step added a second sample barcode plus Illumina TruSeq adapters. Libraries were sequenced on an Illumina NovaSeq with 2 x 150 bp paired-end reads. The authors processed their data as follows. Reads were demultiplexed and collapsed into UMI-guided consensus sequences with migec v1.2.7. Using mixcr v2.1.11, the UMI consensuses were aligned to TRA and TRB V and J templates and assembled into clonotypes. Expanded or contracted clonotypes were those called significant by both edgeR and NoisET, with noise models trained on biological replicates. For edgeR calls, a false discovery rate-adjusted p below 0.01 and a log2 fold-change threshold of 1 were applied. As an exploratory analysis of dynamics, max-normalized trajectories of the 1000 most abundant clonotypes were examined by PCA with hierarchical clustering. The CD4 or CD8 phenotype of responding clones was assigned using the separately sequenced CD4+ and CD8+ repertoires. TCRdb ran its own pipeline on the public reads, namely fastp trimming at Q25 and MiXCR clone calling, and kept in-frame beta chains. Rows merge per CDR3 protein into single entries with the most common DNA and genes. Clone size and V and J calls follow TCRdb, not the original study. This sample lists hundreds of thousands of distinct CDR3 sequences; roughly an eighth were detected once. 22% of the sample lies in the top ten.

The data were obtained in a study of T-cell memory formation after mild COVID-19 (dated by TCRdb to 2020 to 2022). The study in broad terms: TCR sequence clusters from the two donors were largely donor specific. Longitudinal TCRalpha and TCRbeta repertoire sequencing tracked T-cell clones expanding and contracting after mild COVID-19 in two donors. The cohort comprised two young, previously healthy adult volunteers, one female and one male.

General study outcomes and caveats: Contracting CD4+ clones appeared mostly in the CM and EM memory subsets, whereas CD8+ clones were enriched in EMRA. From day 15 to 85, contracting clones showed balanced CD4/CD8 phenotypes, whereas a second wave of clones that expanded from day 15 to 37 leaned towards CD4+. Whether the second-wave clones peaking on day 37 were SARS-CoV-2 specific was not confirmed. Only a couple of mild cases were covered by the study, and larger cohorts that include severe cases with pre-infection samples were considered necessary. Some responding clones were detected in pre-infection memory, suggesting pre-existing cross-reactive memory T cells joined the SARS-CoV-2 response.

Ficoll-Paque density gradient centrifugation was the method used to isolate PBMCs. Trimming costs V 3 bases and J 4 bases, and their ends lie 9 bases apart. The CDR3 contains 13 residues, cysteine and phenylalanine counted. Just the 39-base CDR3 DNA is kept, in frame starting at base 1. The germline V gene supplies CDR1 SGHTA and CDR2 FQGTGA. The receptor chain draws on TRBV7-3 and TRBJ2-5; TRBD2 is a possible D gene, resting on 6 matching bases. The origin of this receptor is a man aged 18 to 29 who had mild COVID-19 (a few samples of this study predate the infection). The sample titles of this study are shuffled in the database, so cell type and time point are left out; the donor was told from shared clones. Sequenced: PBMCs or a T cell subset sorted from them (not recorded which). The CDR3 reads CASSLLARETQYF. In nucleotides, the sequence is TGTGCCAGCAGCTTGCTAGCGAGAGAGACCCAGTACTTC.